This T cell receptor beta chain derives from a study of blood T cell repertoires in COVID-19. In the study overall: Some COVID-19 samples were acute and others convalescent; all came from the United States, Italy and Spain.

This study enrolled people aged about 18 to 100 from about two dozen US geographic areas. Clinical histories supplied by participants themselves formed the basis of cohort assignment. Original analysis: Reference gene primer amplification gave nucleated cell count estimates. Libraries were prepared by immunoSEQ multiplex PCR; TCRdb keeps only in-frame clonotypes and omits some of them. That table gives V, J and clone size, and the DNA gave D and trimming. The sample includes approximately 150,000 clones, less than 90% of them seen just once. Sequenced input: PBMCs or T cells enriched from blood (not recorded which). The TCR comes from a human donor with acute COVID-19. The donor label of this sample is uncertain.

The CDR3 sequence is CASSYPGDRAGTLHF. The DNA of the CDR3 is TGTGCCAGCAGTTACCCCGGGGACAGGGCTGGAACCCTCCACTTT. The chain combines TRBV6-2 or TRBV6-3 with TRBJ1-6, with 9 positions matching TRBD1. The CDR3 extends over 15 amino acids. J lost 14 bases, V lost 2 bases, and 10 bases had no gene match. The germline V gene has CDR1 MNHEY and CDR2 SVGEGT.